This T cell receptor beta chain derives from a study of CD8+CD57+ T cells in acquired aplastic anemia. Study-level results: Found in both controls and patients were about 30 CD8+ CDR3 sequences.

As for this clonotype: Antigen: not known.

V shed 1 base and J 7 bases; nucleotides not matched to a gene: 4. The CDR3 is 15 residues long. Per the germline V gene, CDR1 is LGHNA and CDR2 is YSLEER. TCR beta VDJ and CDR3 profiling used genomic DNA as template. One entry per CDR3 protein, called by TCRdb with MiXCR from the reads. Altogether fewer than 250,000 distinct CDR3 sequences are present, around half being singletons, with the ten largest covering approximately 8%. Patients selected for sequencing had displayed CD8+CD57+ cell expansion by flow cytometry. All patients were therapy-naive when blood was sampled. Sequencing was done on a sample of sorted CD4+, CD8+, or CD8+CD57+ T cells (not recorded which) from PBMCs. The TCR was taken from a human donor with aplastic anemia. J is TRBJ2-2 and V is TRBV4-3; 9 bases map to TRBD1. The CDR3 bases are TGCGCCAGCAGCCAAGGGACAGGGGTTAGCGGGGAGCTGTTTTTT. Protein: CASSQGTGVSGELFF.